The 14 T cell receptor beta chains below were found in one sample sequenced in a study of cytomegalovirus exposure and HLA in healthy donors. Primers for the PCR totalled 60 Vbeta and 13 Jbeta. Some clones are missing from TCRdb's copy, which holds only in-frame ones; the method was immunoSEQ multiplex PCR. The profile covers 150,000 to 200,000 clones, with 84% appearing a single time and about 0.24% taken by the ten largest. The sequencing input was PBMCs. The receptors shown here come from a boy aged 5-17 years in good health and CMV-seronegative.

The chain combines TRBV7-9 with TRBJ2-1; the D is unclear. The CDR3 length is 13 residues. The germline V and J ends were trimmed by 1 base and 3 bases, with 4 bases remaining between them. Germline V lookup: CDR1 SEHNR, CDR2 FQNEAQ (reference sequence). As DNA, the CDR3 is TGTGCCAGCAGCTTAGTATACTACAATGAGCAGTTCTTC. It translates to CASSLVYYNEQFF. Drawing the rest from reference TRBV7-9 and TRBJ2-1, the complete variable domain is DTGVSQNPRHKITKRGQNVTFRCDPISEHNRLYWYRQTLGQGPEFLTYFQNEAQLEKSRLLSDRFSAERPKGSFSTLEIQRTEQGDSAMYLCASSLVYYNEQFFGPGTRLTVL.

Comment on this clone: This may come from a read error, since a much larger clone is one base off. The V gene is TRBV6-4, the J gene TRBJ1-6, with 11 bases matching TRBD1. Germline CDR1 reads MRHNA; CDR2 reads SNTAGT. J was trimmed by 10 bases and V by 3 bases; bases with no gene match: 2. CDR3 size: 14 residues. The DNA of the CDR3 is TGTGCCAGCAGTGAAGGGACAGGGGGATCACCCCTCCACTTT. Amino acid sequence: CASSEGTGGSPLHF.

Only one count was recorded for this clone. The rearrangement links TRBV6-1 to TRBJ1-2; 8 bases are a match to TRBD1. Germline V gene data show CDR1 as MNHNS and CDR2 as SASEGT. This CDR3 has 14 residues. With 3 bases clipped from V and 3 bases from J, the junction kept 3 bases outside the gene matches. The CDR3 DNA sequence: TGTGCCAGCAGTGATTCGACAGGGGACTATGGCTACACCTTC. Its translation is CASSDSTGDYGYTF.

The J gene is TRBJ2-2, the V gene TRBV14, with 8 bases matching TRBD1. This CDR3 is 18 amino acids long. Germline loops: CDR1 SGHDN, CDR2 FVKESK. The junction had 10 bases not matched to a gene; V was cut back by 1 base and J by 3 bases. CDR3 sequence (DNA): TGTGCCAGCAGCCAAGGGGAAGGGACAGGAGCGCACACCGGGGAGCTGTTTTTT. It codes for CASSQGEGTGAHTGELFF.

The V call is TRBV5-8, the J call TRBJ2-3; D gene ambiguous. V was clipped by 1 base and J by 6 bases, with 12 bases between them. This CDR3 comprises 14 residues. Germline V gene sequence: CDR1 SGHTS, CDR2 YDEGEE. In nucleotides, the CDR3 is TGTGCCAGCAGCTTGTCTCCGACCGGGGATACGCAGTATTTT. Encoded protein: CASSLSPTGDTQYF.

The chain has TRBV5-1 and TRBJ2-1; 11 bases match TRBD2. Germline CDR1 SGHRS, CDR2 YFSETQ. The CDR3 totals 18 residues. After removal of 4 bases from V and 3 bases from J, the junction contained 12 bases not matched to a gene. CDR3 bases: TGCGCCAGCAGCCCCACCTTCCCTGGGACTAGCGGCTACAATGAGCAGTTCTTC. This translates into CASSPTFPGTSGYNEQFF.

This rearrangement joins TRBV18 to TRBJ2-7; 10 bases map to TRBD1. Germline V gene lookup returns CDR1 KGHSH and CDR2 LQKENI. Unmatched junction bases numbered 3, after V lost 4 bases and J lost 6 bases. The CDR3 runs 13 residues. The chain's CDR3 is CASSRRTGGEQYF. Here the CDR3 DNA reads TGTGCCAGCTCACGCCGGACAGGGGGCGAGCAGTACTTC.

The V call is TRBV4-1, the J call TRBJ2-7; 11 nucleotides line up with TRBD2. This CDR3 spans 18 amino acids. V shed 4 bases, J shed 2 bases, and the junction held 13 bases outside the gene matches. Germline CDR1 reads MGHRA; CDR2 reads YSYEKL. The CDR3 region is CASSLLWTSGFSPYEQYF. As DNA, the CDR3 is TGCGCCAGCAGCCTACTATGGACTAGCGGGTTCAGCCCCTACGAGCAGTACTTC.

The rearrangement uses TRBV6-6 and TRBJ1-5; D remains unclear. The CDR3 spans 11 residues. Trimming stripped 5 bases from V and 5 bases from J, with 4 bases between. Germline assignment: CDR1 MNHNY and CDR2 SVGAGI (reference sequence). CDR3 amino acids: CASSRDQPQHF. The CDR3 nucleotides read TGTGCCAGCAGTCGAGATCAGCCCCAGCATTTT.

The chain carries TRBV29-1 and TRBJ1-3, with D unresolved. This CDR3 has 13 amino acids. Per the germline V gene, CDR1 is SQVTM and CDR2 is ANQGSEA. Trimming removed 2 bases at V and 9 bases at J, with 14 bases between. CDR3: CSVEPDLGGTIYF. The DNA for the CDR3 is TGCAGCGTTGAACCGGACCTAGGAGGCACCATATATTTT. Based on the CDR3 plus reference TRBV29-1 and TRBJ1-3, the full variable domain is SAVISQKPSRDICQRGTSLTIQCQVDSQVTMMFWYRQQPGQSLTLIATANQGSEATYESGFVIDKFPISRPNLTFSTLTVSNMSPEDSSIYLCSVEPDLGGTIYFGEGSWLTVV.

The chain employs TRBV19 and TRBJ1-6; D is ambiguous. The CDR3 runs 12 residues. Germline CDR1 LNHDA, CDR2 SQIVND (reference sequence). V shed 9 bases and J shed 7 bases, with 10 bases lying between them. The CDR3 is CASGRENSPLHF. The CDR3 DNA is TGTGCCAGCGGACGGGAGAATTCACCCCTCCACTTT.

The DNA for the CDR3 is TGTGCCAGCAGCCCTGATAACAGGGTTGGGGAAAAACTGTTTTTT. Translation gives CASSPDNRVGEKLFF. The J gene is TRBJ1-4, the V gene TRBV7-9, with a weak D call TRBD1 (6 bases). The CDR3 is made up of 15 amino acids. With 5 bases removed from V and 8 bases from J, the gap between germline ends came to 18 bases. The V gene's germline CDR1 is SEHNR and CDR2 FQNEAQ (reference sequence).

As DNA, the CDR3 is TGTGCCAGCAGTTTATGGGGACTAGCGGTGACAGATACGCAGTATTTT. Its protein is CASSLWGLAVTDTQYF. This chain links TRBV27 with TRBJ2-3; 11 nucleotides line up with TRBD2. V lost 1 base to trimming and J lost 3 bases; unmatched junction nucleotides: 3. CDR1 and CDR2 from the germline V gene are MNHEY and SMNVEV (reference sequence). The CDR3 has 16 amino acids.

The V and J genes are TRBV19 and TRBJ2-7, with D possibly being TRBD1 (6 bases). Trimming stripped 8 bases from V and 1 base from J, with 12 bases between. Germline assignment: CDR1 LNHDA and CDR2 SQIVND (reference sequence). The CDR3 totals 13 residues. CDR3 loop: CASGTGISYEQYF. The CDR3 DNA follows: TGTGCCAGTGGTACAGGGATTTCCTACGAGCAGTACTTC. Supplemented by reference TRBV19 and TRBJ2-7, the full variable domain reads DGGITQSPKYLFRKEGQNVTLSCEQNLNHDAMYWYRQDPGQGLRLIYYSQIVNDFQKGDIAEGYSVSREKKESFPLTVTSAQKNPTAFYLCASGTGISYEQYFGPGTRLTVT.